The entry below describes one TCR beta chain. Its antigen is still unknown. Donors were ostensibly healthy at sampling, although undocumented immune exposures were probable. The data are from a study of cytomegalovirus exposure and HLA in healthy donors. Study results and caveats: There were several of the most significant clusters that appeared linked to common viral pathogens in a later analysis. Likely technical artifact: a cluster of highly shared sequence variants.

A multiplex PCR was run with 60 Vbeta primers and 13 Jbeta primers. Repertoires were generated with immunoSEQ multiplex PCR, while TCRdb's copy carries only in-frame clones and drops some. The sample carries 100,000 to 150,000 clones, 81% recorded once. In germline, CDR1 is MDHEN, CDR2 SYDVKM. The CDR3 is 13 residues long. Trimming took off 4 bases at V and 1 base at J, with 8 bases between the two ends. The sequenced sample was PBMCs. The receptor was isolated from a man younger than 35 in good health and CMV-seronegative. This chain links TRBV28 with TRBJ2-7; D may be TRBD1 (5 bases). CDR3 nucleotides: TGTGCCAGCAGTTCGGACATTTCCTACGAGCAGTACTTC. It translates to CASSSDISYEQYF.